This is a list of T cell receptor beta chains from one sample in a study of T cell repertoires in cytomegalovirus infection. Using its own MiXCR run on the reads, TCRdb lists one record per CDR3 protein. In the table there are roughly 200,000 distinct CDR3 sequences, about a sixth of which are singletons. Material for sequencing was CD8+ T cells from PBMCs. Receptor source: a human donor in good health (CMV status not recorded). Some clones in this sample may be carry-over from other donors' samples. The CDR3 runs from the conserved cysteine through the conserved F or W. A D gene is named only where the DNA matches it firmly. Rows may omit the clone size; those that give it use once, few, many or a size class.

TRBJ2-2,TRBV29-1,TRBD2,few,TGCAGCGTTGCGAGGATGGAGCGGGGTGAGAGCGGGGAGCTGTTTTTT,CSVARMERGESGELFF
TRBJ2-1,TRBV4-1,TRBD2,few,TGCGCCAGCAGCCAAGATTCGGGGGGGCCTCGGATTGAGCAGTTCTTC,CASSQDSGGPRIEQFF
TRBJ2-1,TRBV28,.,.,TGTGCCAGCAGTTCTCAGCCCTACAATGAGCAGTTCTTC,CASSSQPYNEQFF
TRBJ2-2,TRBV7-7,.,few,TGTGCCAGCAGCCCGGGAATTAACACCGGGGAGCTGTTTTTT,CASSPGINTGELFF
TRBJ1-5,TRBV29-1,.,.,TGCAGCGTTGAGGGGGAGGGTAATCAGCCCCAGCATTTT,CSVEGEGNQPQHF
TRBJ2-1,TRBV4-1,.,.,TGCGCCAGCAGCCAAGTGCCTAGGCCCGAGCAGTTCTTC,CASSQVPRPEQFF
TRBJ2-1,TRBV24-1,TRBD2,.,TGTGCCACCTCGACTAGCGGCAACAATGAGCAGTTCTTC,CATSTSGNNEQFF
TRBJ2-1,TRBV7-9,.,many,TGTGCCAGCAGCTTAGGAAATGAGCAGTTCTTC,CASSLGNEQFF
TRBJ1-5,TRBV28,.,once,TGTGCCAGCAGTCTGGGAGGGGGACCGAATCAGCCCCAGCATTTT,CASSLGGGPNQPQHF
TRBJ2-7,TRBV20-1,.,few,TGCAGTGCTAGAGATTCTCAGGGGACCACCTACGAGCAGTACTTC,CSARDSQGTTYEQYF
TRBJ1-4,TRBV20-1,.,.,TGCAGTGCTACCAATTACAGGGAACCAAATGAAAAACTGTTTTTT,CSATNYREPNEKLFF
TRBJ1-4,TRBV29-1,TRBD1,.,TGCAGCGTTGAGGACAGGGCAACTAATGAAAAACTGTTTTTT,CSVEDRATNEKLFF
TRBJ1-2,TRBV5-4,TRBD1,.,TGTGCCAGCAGCTTGGGGACAGGGGATTCCTATGGCTACACCTTC,CASSLGTGDSYGYTF
TRBJ2-7,TRBV6-2/TRBV6-3,TRBD1,.,TGTGCCAGCAGTTATGGACAGGGACCCTACGAGCAGTACTTC,CASSYGQGPYEQYF
TRBJ2-3,TRBV14,.,few,TGTGCCAGCGGTTGGGGAGATACGCAGTATTTT,CASGWGDTQYF
TRBJ2-2,TRBV5-6,TRBD1,few,TGTGCCAGCAGCCCACCCCCTAACAGGGGATTGAACACCGGGGAGCTGTTTTTT,CASSPPPNRGLNTGELFF
TRBJ1-2,TRBV20-1,.,few,TGCAGTGCTAGAGCGGCGTTGGGGATCGGCTATGGCTACACCTTC,CSARAALGIGYGYTF
TRBJ1-4,TRBV7-2,.,few,TGTGCCAGCAGCTTAGCCGGGGGCTCAACAACTAATGAAAAACTGTTTTTT,CASSLAGGSTTNEKLFF
TRBJ2-3,TRBV5-5,TRBD1,.,TGTGCCAGCAGCTTAGGACAGGGGGCTATCCTCACAGATACGCAGTATTTT,CASSLGQGAILTDTQYF
TRBJ2-5,TRBV12-3/TRBV12-4,.,many,TGTGCCAGCAGCGCCGACAGCGCTTCGGAGACCCAGTACTTC,CASSADSASETQYF
TRBJ2-7,TRBV12-3/TRBV12-4,TRBD1,.,TGTGCCAGCAGCCTGACAGGGAAACCCTACGAGCAGTACTTC,CASSLTGKPYEQYF
TRBJ2-1,TRBV6-5,TRBD2,.,TGTGCCAGCAGGGATAGCGGGGGGTCCAATGAGCAGTTCTTC,CASRDSGGSNEQFF
TRBJ2-2,TRBV7-2,.,few,TGTGCCAGCAGTTCAGACAACACCGGGGAGCTGTTTTTT,CASSSDNTGELFF
TRBJ1-2,TRBV20-1,TRBD1,.,TGCAGTGCTAGAGATGCCGGGACAGGGTTTCAGTTTGACTATGGCTACACCTTC,CSARDAGTGFQFDYGYTF
TRBJ1-3,TRBV7-8,TRBD1,.,TGTGCCAGCAGCTTAAGGGGGCAGTCTGGAAACACCATATATTTT,CASSLRGQSGNTIYF
TRBJ1-1,TRBV29-1,.,few,TGCAGCGTTGTCGAAGAAGCCTCTGAAGCTTTCTTT,CSVVEEASEAFF
TRBJ2-5,TRBV7-2,.,few,TGTGCCAGCAGCCCAACCCCAGGTGGGGGAACGATTTTGGAGACCCAGTACTTC,CASSPTPGGGTILETQYF
TRBJ1-2,TRBV12-3/TRBV12-4,TRBD1,.,TGTGCCAGCAGTTCGACAGGGGACTCCCATACCTATGGCTACACCTTC,CASSSTGDSHTYGYTF
TRBJ2-7,TRBV7-9,TRBD1,.,TGTGCCAGCAGCTTAGAGGAACAGGGGGACGAGCAGTACTTC,CASSLEEQGDEQYF
TRBJ2-1,TRBV28,.,few,TGTGCCAGCAGCCCATTCAGAGACTCCTACAATGAGCAGTTCTTC,CASSPFRDSYNEQFF
TRBJ1-4,TRBV7-9,.,.,TGTGCCAGCAGCTTAGCGCCAAGGAGGGAAAAACTGTTTTTT,CASSLAPRREKLFF
TRBJ2-5,TRBV4-2,TRBD2,.,TGTGCCAGCAGCCAGGGGGTTGGGGTCGGGGGGTCGCAAGAGACCCAGTACTTC,CASSQGVGVGGSQETQYF
TRBJ1-2,TRBV7-9,TRBD1,.,TGTGCCAGCAGCTCGACCGGGACAGTCGATGGCTACACCTTC,CASSSTGTVDGYTF
TRBJ2-3,TRBV7-2,TRBD1,medium-sized,TGTGCCAGCAGCTCCCGAGGACAGGGGAGCACAGATACGCAGTATTTT,CASSSRGQGSTDTQYF
TRBJ2-1,TRBV5-1,TRBD1,.,TGCGCCAGCAGCTTGAGGCGACAGGGGGATAATGAGCAGTTCTTC,CASSLRRQGDNEQFF
TRBJ1-1,TRBV28,.,few,TGTGCCAGCAGTCCTTTTACTAACACTGAAGCTTTCTTT,CASSPFTNTEAFF
TRBJ2-1,TRBV7-2,.,many,TGTGCCAGCAGCTTTAATGGCCCCTCGAACAATGAGCAGTTCTTC,CASSFNGPSNNEQFF
TRBJ2-5,TRBV5-8,TRBD1,.,TGTGCCAGCAGCAAAGGACAGGGCCAAGAGACCCAGTACTTC,CASSKGQGQETQYF
TRBJ2-1,TRBV20-1,.,.,TGCAGTGCGGATACAGGGACCCATGAGCAGTTCTTC,CSADTGTHEQFF
TRBJ2-6,TRBV7-9,.,few,TGTGCCAGCAGCCTTTCCGGGACCCCTGGGGCCAACGTCCTGACTTTC,CASSLSGTPGANVLTF
TRBJ1-2,TRBV29-1,.,few,TGCAGCGTTGAAGAAAGGGATGGCTACACCTTC,CSVEERDGYTF
TRBJ1-3,TRBV5-4,.,few,TGTGCCAGCAGCTCGCCTGCGGCCGATTTAGCTGGAAACACCATATATTTT,CASSSPAADLAGNTIYF
TRBJ1-1,TRBV14,TRBD1,once,TGTGCCAGCAGCCCCCGGGACAGGGGGGCTTTGAACACTGAAGCTTTCTTT,CASSPRDRGALNTEAFF
TRBJ1-1,TRBV20-1,.,few,TGCAGTGCTAGGGGAGAGGGTAACCGGGGGGCAGCTTTCTTT,CSARGEGNRGAAFF
TRBJ2-3,TRBV20-1,TRBD2,few,TGCAGTGTCGTTGACAGCGGGGGGGCCACAGATACGCAGTATTTT,CSVVDSGGATDTQYF
TRBJ2-3,TRBV28,.,.,TGTGCCAGCAGTTTAGCGCGGCTAGATACGCAGTATTTT,CASSLARLDTQYF
TRBJ1-4,TRBV11-2,.,.,TGTGCCAGCAGCTTATACATCAGAACTAATGAAAAACTGTTTTTT,CASSLYIRTNEKLFF